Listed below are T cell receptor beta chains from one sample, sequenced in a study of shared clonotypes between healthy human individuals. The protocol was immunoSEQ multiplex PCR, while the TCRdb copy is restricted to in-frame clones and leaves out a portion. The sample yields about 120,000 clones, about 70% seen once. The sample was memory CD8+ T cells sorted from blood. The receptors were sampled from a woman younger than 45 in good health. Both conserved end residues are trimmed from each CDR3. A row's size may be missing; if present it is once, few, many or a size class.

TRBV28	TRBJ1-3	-	ASNPGHGLNTIY
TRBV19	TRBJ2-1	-	ASSPRTGVYNEQF
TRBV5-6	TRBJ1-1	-	ASSMTGNGGEAF
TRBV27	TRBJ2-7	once	ASSFLDGTYEQY
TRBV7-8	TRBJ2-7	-	ASSSPGLESAYEQY
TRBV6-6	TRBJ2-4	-	ASSHHRGPLGIQY
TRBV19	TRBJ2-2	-	ASRTGVTGELF
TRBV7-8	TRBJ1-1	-	ASSSSSGEAF
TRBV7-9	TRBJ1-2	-	ASSFTGSDGYT
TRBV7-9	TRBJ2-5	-	ASSLGWGQPGETQY
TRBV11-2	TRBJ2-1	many	ASSLGEQF
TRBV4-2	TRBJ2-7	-	ASSQVGGTKMLEQY
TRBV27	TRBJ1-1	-	ASSFSPGTEAF
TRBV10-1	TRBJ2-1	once	ASQGRVPEQF
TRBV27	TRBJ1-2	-	ASSPGTGNYGYT
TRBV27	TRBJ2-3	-	ASSLITSSTDTQY
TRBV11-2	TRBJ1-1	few	ASSLGGVNTEAF
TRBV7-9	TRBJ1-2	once	ASSEHRTDVGYT
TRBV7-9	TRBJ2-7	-	ASSSEPSLERTSYEQY
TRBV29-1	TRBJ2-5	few	SVEIGPETQY
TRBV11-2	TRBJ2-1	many	ASSWTPGYNEQF
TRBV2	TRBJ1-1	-	ASSESRQGPGVSF
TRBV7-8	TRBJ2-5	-	ASSHWVIPRETQY
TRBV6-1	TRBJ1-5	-	ASSEFQGRYQSNQPQH
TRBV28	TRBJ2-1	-	ASSPIAGGKYNEQF
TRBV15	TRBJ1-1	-	ATSRDQHTEAF
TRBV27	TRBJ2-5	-	ASRNVETQY
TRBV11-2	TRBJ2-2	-	ASSFSRVANTGELF
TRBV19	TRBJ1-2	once	ASSKTEFYGYT
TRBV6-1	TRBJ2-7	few	ASSVQGSSYEQY
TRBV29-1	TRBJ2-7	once	SAKTGGHEQY
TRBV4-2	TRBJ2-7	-	ASSQGVGQGAFISSYEQY
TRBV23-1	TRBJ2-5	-	ASSQLENAGQGAGAQY
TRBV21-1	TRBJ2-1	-	ASSKVLTSGFDEQF
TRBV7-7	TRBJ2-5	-	ASSDPNRVGETQY
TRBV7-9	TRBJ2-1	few	ASSPPGGSQYNEQF